The following is a T cell receptor beta chain sequence with its context. Its target is not known. This sample is part of a study of cytotoxic CD8 clonotypes in ibrutinib-treated CLL. Study information: Partial response was seen in about 25 patients and complete response in 2; after median about 68 months, roughly 14 stayed remitted, about twelve progressed. Study results and limitations: Clonality was higher at baseline than in age-matched healthy donors and tracked circulating CD8+ T-cell counts. Treatment saw public clonotypes, which were uncommon, either contract or stay stable.

TCRdb's table, derived via immunoSEQ multiplex PCR, lists solely in-frame clones and lacks some. The data contain approximately 45,000 clones, around 70% of them singletons. Trimming removed 2 bases from V and 1 base from J, with 5 bases in between. The CDR3 extends over 13 amino acids. Germline CDR1 reads MGHRA; CDR2 reads YSYEKL. Sequences were derived from PBMCs, sampled after 12 months of ibrutinib treatment. This sequence originates from a human donor with chronic lymphocytic leukemia. J is TRBJ2-5 and V is TRBV4-1, with D uncertain. In DNA, the CDR3 is TGCGCCAGCAGCCAACGGTTCCAAGAGACCCAGTACTTC. This codes for CASSQRFQETQYF.